These 29 T cell receptor beta chains share one sample of origin, sequenced in a study of cytomegalovirus exposure and HLA in healthy donors. This PCR relied on a set of 60 Vbeta primers and 13 Jbeta primers. TCRdb keeps only in-frame clones here, not all; method: immunoSEQ multiplex PCR. The repertoire includes 150,000 to 200,000 clones, 60% to 85% of them detected once, and around 3% sits in the top ten. The sequenced material came from PBMCs. The receptors stem from a female donor in good health and CMV-seronegative.

This clone was seen a handful of times. The V call is TRBV9, the J call TRBJ1-3; D is perhaps TRBD1 (5 bases). Trimming pared 4 bases from V and 10 bases from J, leaving 18 bases between. In germline, CDR1 is SGDLS, CDR2 YYNGEE. CDR3 size: 14 residues. The CDR3 nucleotides are TGTGCCAGCAGCAGTGATCCCAGGGTGGGAACCATATATTTT. Its protein product is CASSSDPRVGTIYF.

The rearrangement links TRBV28 to TRBJ2-7; D is unclear. The CDR3 length is 11 residues. Germline assignment: CDR1 MDHEN and CDR2 SYDVKM. Trimming shortened V by 4 bases and J by 2 bases, and 3 bases separated the two germline ends. CDR3: CASSSTYEQYF. The DNA of the CDR3 is TGTGCCAGCAGTTCAACCTACGAGCAGTACTTC.

Only one count was recorded for this clone. The V call is TRBV7-3, the J call TRBJ2-1; TRBD2 matches 12 bases. The germline CDR1 and CDR2 sequences are SGHTA and FQGTGA. With V trimmed by 3 bases and J by 6 bases, 12 bases remained unmatched. This CDR3 is 18 amino acids long. The CDR3 DNA is TGTGCCAGCAGCTTCGCTAGCGGGGGGGCCGCGAGTTTCAATGAGCAGTTCTTC. Residues: CASSFASGGAASFNEQFF.

Comment on this clone: Other DNA sequences within the sample encode an identical CDR3. The J gene is TRBJ2-7, the V gene TRBV7-2, with D perhaps matching TRBD2 (5 bases). The V end was cut by 4 bases, the J end by 4 bases, with 8 bases between. The CDR3 has 12 amino acids. Germline V gene data show CDR1 as SGHTA and CDR2 as FQGNSA. The chain's CDR3 is CASSSGVYEQYF. The CDR3 region has the DNA TGTGCCAGCAGCTCCGGGGTTTACGAGCAGTACTTC. Using reference TRBV7-2 and TRBJ2-7 for the parts outside the CDR3, the full variable domain is GAGVSQSPSNKVTEKGKDVELRCDPISGHTALYWYRQSLGQGLEFLIYFQGNSAPDKSGLPSDRFSAERTGGSVSTLTIQRTQQEDSAVYLCASSSGVYEQYFGPGTRLTVT.

This clone showed up many times. The chain couples TRBV5-8 to TRBJ1-2, with 8 positions matching TRBD1. CDR1 is SGHTS, CDR2 YDEGEE, per germline. J lost 8 bases, V lost 0 bases, and 9 bases had no gene match. The CDR3 sequence is 15 residues long. Written as DNA, the CDR3 is TGTGCCAGCAGCTTGGAGAGGACAGGGAGGCCCGGCTACACCTTC. This codes for CASSLERTGRPGYTF.

This clone has only one observation. The gene calls are TRBV30 and TRBJ1-3, with a possible D match to TRBD1 (6 bases). Looked up from germline, CDR1 is GTSNPN and CDR2 is SVGIG (reference sequence). The ends were cut back, 0 bases at V and 3 bases at J, with 9 bases in the middle. The CDR3 spans 14 residues. This CDR3 reads CAWSVWGLGNTIYF. In DNA form, the CDR3 reads TGTGCCTGGAGTGTCTGGGGGCTTGGAAACACCATATATTTT.

The chain employs TRBV10-3 and TRBJ1-1; D uncertain. CDR3 length: 13 residues. V lost 7 bases, J lost 0 bases, and 9 bases lay in between. CDR1 ENHRY and CDR2 SYGVKD come from the germline V gene. The CDR3, as DNA: TGTGCCATCAAGCGGGGTATGAACACTGAAGCTTTCTTT. Amino acids: CAIKRGMNTEAFF.

This clone was seen a few times. The chain recombines TRBV6-5 with TRBJ1-5; D is ambiguous. The V end was cut by 2 bases, the J end by 3 bases, with 11 bases between. CDR3 length: 15 residues. Germline CDR1 MNHEY, CDR2 SVGAGI. This chain's CDR3 is CASSYASGSNQPQHF. DNA of the CDR3: TGTGCCAGCAGTTACGCGTCGGGTTCCAATCAGCCCCAGCATTTT.

This rearrangement joins TRBV11-2 to TRBJ2-1, with 14 positions matching TRBD2. There are 18 residues in the CDR3. The V segment lost 5 bases and the J segment 0 bases; nucleotides outside the gene matches: 6. Per the germline V gene, CDR1 is SGHAT and CDR2 is FQNNGV. The CDR3 nucleotides are TGTGCCAGCAGCCAGGGACTAGCGGGAGCGAGCTCCTACAATGAGCAGTTCTTC. Residues: CASSQGLAGASSYNEQFF.

CDR3 in amino acids: CASSRTDQETQYF. CDR3 DNA: TGTGCCAGCAGCCGGACAGACCAAGAGACCCAGTACTTC. The gene calls are TRBV7-9 and TRBJ2-5; D perhaps matches TRBD1 (6 bases). Trimming shortened V by 5 bases and J by 0 bases, and 7 bases separated the two germline ends. Per the germline V gene, CDR1 is SEHNR and CDR2 is FQNEAQ (reference sequence). The length of the CDR3 is 13 residues. Complete variable domain (other parts from reference TRBV7-9 and TRBJ2-5): DTGVSQNPRHKITKRGQNVTFRCDPISEHNRLYWYRQTLGQGPEFLTYFQNEAQLEKSRLLSDRFSAERPKGSFSTLEIQRTEQGDSAMYLCASSRTDQETQYFGPGTRLLVL.

CDR3 region: CASSPRLSANTGELFF. DNA of the CDR3: TGCGCCAGCAGCCCCCGACTAAGCGCGAACACCGGGGAGCTGTTTTTT. The rearrangement links TRBV5-1 to TRBJ2-2, with a weak D call TRBD2 (5 bases). V was shortened by 4 bases and J by 0 bases, with 13 bases between the two germline ends. This CDR3 comprises 16 residues. Per the germline V gene, CDR1 is SGHRS and CDR2 is YFSETQ.

This clone was seen just once. The genes are TRBV19 and TRBJ2-7; D gene unclear. Trimming cost V 3 bases and J 1 base, with 13 bases left between them. The length of the CDR3 is 15 residues. Looked up from germline, CDR1 is LNHDA and CDR2 is SQIVND (reference sequence). The CDR3 sequence is CASSIIGLSSYEQYF. The CDR3 coding sequence is TGTGCCAGTAGTATTATCGGTTTGAGTTCCTACGAGCAGTACTTC. Full variable domain (rest looked up from reference TRBV19 and TRBJ2-7): DGGITQSPKYLFRKEGQNVTLSCEQNLNHDAMYWYRQDPGQGLRLIYYSQIVNDFQKGDIAEGYSVSREKKESFPLTVTSAQKNPTAFYLCASSIIGLSSYEQYFGPGTRLTVT.

As for this clone: The identical CDR3 is also encoded by other nucleotide sequences in the sample. The chain couples TRBV6-5 to TRBJ1-1, with TRBD1 matching 7 bases. The germline CDR1 and CDR2 sequences are MNHEY and SVGAGI. The V gene end was trimmed by 7 bases and the J gene end by 5 bases; junction bases not matched to a gene: 13. The CDR3 loop spans 15 amino acids. CDR3 loop: CASTVRTGRGTEAFF. In nucleotides, the CDR3 is TGTGCCAGCACCGTGCGGACAGGAAGGGGGACTGAAGCTTTCTTT.

The chain recombines TRBV7-2 with TRBJ2-7, with D possibly TRBD1 on 6 matching bases. V was cut by 6 bases and J by 1 base, with 10 bases left in between. The CDR3 totals 13 residues. Germline V gene data show CDR1 as SGHTA and CDR2 as FQGNSA. CDR3 loop: CASRSTGSYEQYF. CDR3 DNA sequence: TGTGCCAGCAGATCTACAGGGTCCTACGAGCAGTACTTC.

This chain links TRBV4-1 with TRBJ2-3; TRBD2 is a possible D gene (5 bases). CDR3 size: 17 residues. V lost 0 bases and J 2 bases, leaving 15 bases between the germline ends. In germline, CDR1 is MGHRA, CDR2 YSYEKL. CDR3 sequence: CASSQDRASRFTDTQYF. The CDR3, as DNA: TGCGCCAGCAGCCAAGATAGGGCTAGCCGATTCACAGATACGCAGTATTTT.

This clone came up once. The V and J genes are TRBV18 and TRBJ2-1, with D possibly matching TRBD2 (5 bases). Trimming pared 4 bases from V and 4 bases from J, leaving 5 bases between. This CDR3 comprises 12 residues. Germline V gene sequence: CDR1 KGHSH, CDR2 LQKENI. The CDR3 protein is CASSREYNEQFF. Here the CDR3 DNA reads TGTGCCAGCTCACGGGAGTACAATGAGCAGTTCTTC.

This sequence joins TRBV5-4 and TRBJ1-4, with TRBD1 as a possible D gene (5 bases). The CDR3 is made up of 14 amino acids. Germline CDR1 SGHNT, CDR2 YYREEE (reference sequence). The ends were cut back, 2 bases at V and 0 bases at J, with 5 bases in the middle. CDR3 nucleotide sequence: TGTGCCAGCAGCTTACAGGCAACTAATGAAAAACTGTTTTTT. The encoded protein is CASSLQATNEKLFF.

This chain's CDR3 is CASSIEGGVGELFF. CDR3 coding DNA: TGTGCCAGCAGTATAGAAGGGGGCGTCGGGGAGCTGTTTTTT. V gene TRBV6-1 combines with J gene TRBJ2-2, with TRBD1 matching over 7 bases. The CDR3 length is 14 residues. Germline V gives CDR1 MNHNS, CDR2 SASEGT. V lost 5 bases and J lost 7; bases outside the gene matches: 7.

The chain recombines TRBV5-4 with TRBJ1-1, with TRBD1 identical over 8 bases. Per the germline V gene, CDR1 is SGHNT and CDR2 is YYREEE (reference sequence). The CDR3 spans 16 residues. The trim removed 3 bases at V and 1 base at J, leaving 8 bases unmatched. DNA of the CDR3: TGTGCCAGCAGCTCGGGTCAGGGGGCGAAGAACACTGAAGCTTTCTTT. Amino acid sequence: CASSSGQGAKNTEAFF.

A few counts support this clone. V is TRBV7-3 and J is TRBJ2-3; TRBD2 is a possible D gene (7 bases). V lost 5 bases and J 7 bases, leaving 13 bases between the germline ends. The germline gives CDR1 SGHTA, CDR2 FQGTGA. This CDR3 comprises 13 residues. This CDR3 reads CASSPQGGYTQYF. The CDR3 nucleotides are TGTGCCAGCAGCCCACAGGGAGGGTATACGCAGTATTTT.

The V and J genes are TRBV4-1 and TRBJ1-5; 12 bases line up with TRBD1. V dropped 6 bases and J dropped 1; count of bases not matched to a gene: 7. This CDR3 comprises 17 residues. Germline CDR1 MGHRA, CDR2 YSYEKL. CDR3: CASSTGTGGPSNQPQHF. The CDR3 DNA reads TGCGCCAGCAGTACCGGGACAGGGGGCCCCAGCAATCAGCCCCAGCATTTT.

The chain links TRBV5-1 to TRBJ1-3; no firm D call. Germline loops: CDR1 SGHRS, CDR2 YFSETQ. The CDR3 totals 13 residues. V was trimmed by 7 bases and J by 2 bases, leaving 10 bases between them. The CDR3 coding sequence is TGCGCCAGCTCCGACGGGGCTGGAAACACCATATATTTT. Protein: CASSDGAGNTIYF.

V gene TRBV6-6 combines with J gene TRBJ1-2; 8 bases match TRBD1. V was pared by 0 bases and J by 4 bases, with 4 bases of the junction left unmatched. CDR3 length: 15 amino acids. CDR1 and CDR2 (germline): MNHNY, SVGAGI (reference sequence). CDR3 in DNA: TGTGCCAGCAGTTACTCGGCAGGGGGCAGCTATGGCTACACCTTC. Its protein product is CASSYSAGGSYGYTF.

This rearrangement joins TRBV30 to TRBJ2-5, with D unresolved. Germline CDR1 reads GTSNPN; CDR2 reads SVGIG (reference sequence). V lost 0 bases and J 5 bases, leaving 7 bases between the germline ends. The CDR3 has 12 amino acids. The CDR3: CAWSVSAETQYF. The CDR3 DNA sequence: TGTGCCTGGAGTGTGAGCGCGGAGACCCAGTACTTC.

This clone was seen only once. The genes are TRBV7-2 and TRBJ2-7; 9 bases are shared with TRBD2. J lost 5 bases, V lost 2 bases, and 7 bases had no gene match. Germline CDR1 and CDR2: SGHTA and FQGNSA. The CDR3 has 15 residues. The CDR3 DNA reads TGTGCCAGCAGCTTAACCGGCGGGGGGGCCAACGAGCAGTACTTC. It specifies CASSLTGGGANEQYF.

The chain is built from TRBV14 and TRBJ2-2; D unresolved. Per germline, CDR1 SGHDN and CDR2 FVKESK. This CDR3 is built from 14 residues. V was shortened by 2 bases and J by 4 bases, with 8 bases between the two germline ends. The CDR3 DNA reads TGTGCCAGCAGCCAATCCGGGTCCACCGGGGAGCTGTTTTTT. Translation gives CASSQSGSTGELFF.

The rearrangement uses TRBV29-1 and TRBJ1-2; 8 bases line up with TRBD1. The germline V gene has CDR1 SQVTM and CDR2 ANQGSEA. J lost 4 bases, V lost 6 bases, and 13 bases had no gene match. The CDR3 covers 15 residues. Here the CDR3 reads CSVLQTGDGSYGYTF. The CDR3 DNA reads as TGCAGCGTGCTCCAGACAGGGGACGGCAGCTATGGCTACACCTTC.

The V and J genes are TRBV28 and TRBJ2-7, with TRBD1 identical over 9 bases. This CDR3 contains 15 residues. Germline V gives CDR1 MDHEN, CDR2 SYDVKM. The J segment lost 5 bases and the V segment lost 8 bases, leaving 13 bases of the junction unmatched. The CDR3 is CASLAWDRALDEQYF. CDR3 bases: TGTGCCAGCTTAGCTTGGGACAGGGCTCTTGACGAGCAGTACTTC.

Note on this clone: At one boundary the junction diverges from the germline segment, which might be a read error. The rearrangement joins TRBV25-1 to TRBJ2-1, with 8 positions matching TRBD1. CDR3 length: 15 amino acids. Germline V CDR1 and CDR2: MGHDK, SYGVNS. The CDR3 is CASSDLGTGYSEQFF. The CDR3 region has the DNA TGTGCCAGCAGTGACTTGGGGACAGGATACAGTGAGCAGTTCTTC.